This TCR beta chain is drawn from a study of cytomegalovirus exposure and HLA in healthy donors. On the study more broadly: Previous work identified 120 million or so unique TCR beta sequences from around 180 million T cells. Whole-study results and caveats: In a later analysis, TCR beta V- and J-gene trimming was associated with a missense DCLRE1C variant. Among CMV-associated TCR beta chains, most appeared HLA-restricted in a later analysis. Highly shared sequence variants in one cluster were likely a sequencing artifact.

V was pared by 2 bases and J by 2 bases, with 13 bases between. The CDR3 contains 16 residues. Germline-derived CDR1 and CDR2 are SGHAT and FQNNGV. Comments on this clone: Its specificity is not known.

The primer mix had 60 Vbeta and 13 Jbeta primers. Using immunoSEQ multiplex PCR, the repertoire was profiled, and TCRdb retains in-frame clones only, with some absent. The sample yields 110,000 or so clones, about 68% seen once. Sample: PBMCs. The sequence was collected from a woman between 40 and 55 years old in good health and CMV-seropositive. The V call is TRBV11-2, the J call TRBJ1-3; D call uncertain. The CDR3 region is CASSLSEGKTGNTIYF. The CDR3 nucleotides read TGTGCCAGCAGCTTATCGGAGGGTAAAACTGGAAACACCATATATTTT.